The 8 T cell receptor beta chains listed next were all sequenced from one sample in a study of OX40 agonist ivuxolimab in advanced cancers. This table comes from immunoSEQ multiplex PCR, and its TCRdb copy is limited to in-frame clones, with some not included. Of roughly 80,000 clones in the sample, around 90% are singletons; the top ten hold more than 0.3%. The input for sequencing was CD4+ or CD8+ T cells sorted from blood, taken in a trial of the OX40 agonist ivuxolimab. These receptor sequences come from an adult with an advanced solid tumor such as melanoma, head and neck, liver or kidney cancer.

The J gene is TRBJ1-2, the V gene TRBV6-1, with D unclear. Germline V gene sequence: CDR1 MNHNS, CDR2 SASEGT. Trimming stripped 5 bases from V and 5 bases from J, with 15 bases between. CDR3 size: 14 residues. This CDR3 is CASSLRGPRYGYTF. The CDR3 coding sequence is TGTGCCAGCAGTCTACGGGGTCCTAGGTATGGCTACACCTTC.

J is TRBJ2-7 and V is TRBV7-2, with 8 bases matching TRBD2. Per the germline V gene, CDR1 is SGHTA and CDR2 is FQGNSA. V was pared by 2 bases and J by 2 bases, with 2 bases of the junction left unmatched. The CDR3 has 14 residues. CDR3 loop: CASSLLRGAYEQYV. The CDR3 nucleotides read TGTGCCAGCAGCTTACTGCGGGGGGCCTACGAGCAGTACGTC.

Written as DNA, the CDR3 is TGTGCCAGCAGCCAAACTGGGACGTACCAAGAGACCCAGTACTTC. Its protein is CASSQTGTYQETQYF. The rearrangement links TRBV7-7 to TRBJ2-5; D tentatively reads TRBD1 or TRBD2 (5 bases each). The length of the CDR3 is 15 residues. Trimming removed 5 bases at V and 0 bases at J, with 13 bases between. The germline gives CDR1 SSHAT, CDR2 FNYEAQ (reference sequence).

The gene calls are TRBV29-1 and TRBJ1-2; TRBD1 aligns across 8 bases. The CDR3 totals 13 residues. V shed 7 bases, J shed 4 bases, and the junction held 8 bases outside the gene matches. Germline-derived CDR1 and CDR2 are SQVTM and ANQGSEA. CDR3 coding DNA: TGCAGCGCCGGGACAGGAAATGGCTATGGCTACACCTTC. It encodes CSAGTGNGYGYTF.

The sample holds a few counts of this clone. The chain employs TRBV18 and TRBJ1-1; D gene ambiguous. V lost 2 bases, J lost 0 bases, and 10 bases lay in between. This CDR3 has 15 amino acids. From germline, CDR1 is KGHSH and CDR2 LQKENI. CDR3 in DNA: TGTGCCAGCTCACCATCAAAGCACATGAACACTGAAGCTTTCTTT. Translating it yields CASSPSKHMNTEAFF.

This clone showed up just once. V gene TRBV10-3 combines with J gene TRBJ2-2, with 8 positions matching TRBD1. The junction had 10 bases not matched to a gene; V was cut back by 10 bases and J by 6 bases. The germline V gene has CDR1 ENHRY and CDR2 SYGVKD. CDR3 length equals 14 residues. The CDR3 DNA sequence: TGTGCCACTGACAGGGGTCAAAGTGCCGGGGAGCTGTTTTTT. Translated, it gives CATDRGQSAGELFF.

This chain uses TRBV19 with TRBJ1-4, with D uncertain. This CDR3 has 13 amino acids. Germline V gives CDR1 LNHDA, CDR2 SQIVND (reference sequence). Trimming pared 0 bases from V and 5 bases from J, leaving 4 bases between. The CDR3 DNA follows: TGTGCCAGTAGTATAGATCGGAATGAAAAACTGTTTTTT. This translates into CASSIDRNEKLFF.

This chain links TRBV5-1 with TRBJ2-5; a possible D gene is TRBD1 (5 bases). Trimming removed 0 bases from V and 2 bases from J, with 11 bases in between. This CDR3 is built from 15 residues. Germline values: CDR1 SGHRS, CDR2 YFSETQ. The CDR3 nucleotides are TGCGCCAGCAGCTTGGGGGGCTCAGGACAAGAGACCCAGTACTTC. The encoded protein is CASSLGGSGQETQYF.